This T cell receptor beta chain derives from a study of shared clonotypes between healthy human individuals. It was CD45RO-negative cells, positively selected for CCR7, that made up naive CD8 cells, with terminally differentiated effector memory CD45RA+ cells excluded. Germline-derived CDR1 and CDR2 are SGHRS and YFSETQ. V was trimmed by 1 base and J by 4 bases, leaving 5 bases between them. CDR3 length equals 13 residues. Using immunoSEQ multiplex PCR, the repertoire was profiled, and TCRdb retains in-frame clones only, with some absent. This sample carries 2 million to 2.5 million clones, approximately 94% of them seen once, and the ten largest clones take roughly 1%.

The V call is TRBV5-1, the J call TRBJ2-2; D uncertain. Source material: naive CD8+ T cells sorted from blood. This clonotype was obtained from a man aged 18 to 29 in good health. CDR3 in amino acids: CASSLYRTGELFF. The CDR3 coding sequence is TGCGCCAGCAGCTTGTACCGCACCGGGGAGCTGTTTTTT.